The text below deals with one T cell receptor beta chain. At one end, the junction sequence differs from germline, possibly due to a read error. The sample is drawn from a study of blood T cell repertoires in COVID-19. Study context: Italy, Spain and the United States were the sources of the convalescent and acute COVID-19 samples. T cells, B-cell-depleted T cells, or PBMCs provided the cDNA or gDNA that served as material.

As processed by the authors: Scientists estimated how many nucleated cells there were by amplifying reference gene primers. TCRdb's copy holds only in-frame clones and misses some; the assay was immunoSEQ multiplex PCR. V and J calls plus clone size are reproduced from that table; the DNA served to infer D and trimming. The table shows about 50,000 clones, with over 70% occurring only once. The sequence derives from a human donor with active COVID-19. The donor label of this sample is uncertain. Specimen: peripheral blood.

The CDR3 DNA reads as TGTGCCAGCAGCTTAACGAATTCGGGTAGGGGCTGGGTCTTC. It codes for CASSLTNSGRGWVF. The V and J genes are TRBV7-3 and TRBJ2-1; tentatively, D is TRBD1 (5 bases). The CDR3 has 14 residues. Germline values: CDR1 SGHTA, CDR2 FQGTGA.